Described below is a single T cell receptor beta chain sequence and its context. At least ten counts were recorded for this clonotype. Its specific antigen is unknown. No qualities accompany the bases; no much larger clone lies one base away. The entry originates in a study of blood T cells in healthy people across ages (dated by TCRdb to between 2015 and 2017). With regard to the full study: Template switching captured roughly one uniquely barcoded TCR beta cDNA molecule per two T cells in model experiments. Age-related changes in TCR beta repertoire diversity were measured in the study by deep sequencing normalized with unique cDNA molecular identifiers. The donors were divided into four age groups: young (average approximately 17 years), middle-aged (about 41), aged (roughly 60) and long-lived (roughly 86). To avoid experimental bias, donors of different ages were spread randomly across the sequencing lanes. The study analyzed two additional independent replicas of 1 million unique cDNA reads from the same blood draw for two donors, one aged 18 to 30 and one aged 80 or older.

The 39 donors, aged about 6 to 95 years, were systemically healthy Caucasian individuals from Russia. Approximately 9.3 milliliters of peripheral blood were drawn from each donor into EDTA-treated Vacutainer tubes. Ficoll-Paque density-gradient centrifugation was used to isolate PBMCs, with at least 6.5 million obtained per sample. Total RNA was extracted from PBMCs with Trizol reagent, with at least 5.5 micrograms obtained per sample. The percentages of naive CD45RAhigh/CD27high T cells were determined by flow cytometry on a PBMC aliquot from every donor. The method was 5' RACE. Instrument on record: Illumina HiSeq 2500. A second roughly 6 to 12 cycle PCR used a sample-barcoded 5' primer and a J-beta primer mix. A template-switch 5' adaptor carrying 12 random nucleotides introduced a unique molecular identifier onto each TCR beta cDNA molecule. Each sample yielded at least 2.5 million CDR3-containing paired-end reads. The Mint cDNA synthesis kit, primed by a TRBC-specific oligonucleotide, was used to synthesize first-strand cDNA from all RNA. Following uracil-DNA glycosylase treatment, a first 18-cycle PCR with universal primers M1SS and BC2_uni_R was performed on all cDNA. On the authors' methods: For normalization, 1 million high-quality reads were randomly selected from each sample, with every read carrying a distinct molecular identifier. Reads sharing molecular identifiers were discarded rather than binned into consensus sequences. MiTCR, run with a Q25 quality threshold and the strictest error-elimination algorithm, handled CDR3 identification, clonotype clustering and error correction. A nonparametric unseen species model with Euler transformation was used to estimate a lower bound on total TCR beta diversity. TCRdb reprocessed the public reads (quality trimming at Q25 with fastp, clone calling with MiXCR) and kept in-frame beta chains. Records with the same CDR3 protein are collapsed into one entry carrying the most frequent genes and DNA. Here the V and J calls rest on TCRdb's processing, not on the authors' analysis. Here the sample has hundreds of thousands of distinct CDR3 sequences; about 51% occur a single time. Of the sample, 13% is held by the ten largest clones.

The investigation overall reported the following: There was a strong correlation between observed TCR beta diversity and the percentage of naive T cells measured by flow cytometry. Because the CMV infection status of the donors was unknown, age-related changes in expanded clonotypes may potentially have been confounded. Since profiling was done on bulk unsorted PBMCs, naive and antigen-experienced compartments could not be conclusively compared. Total diversity estimates from one million sequenced T cells were considered lower bounds and underestimates. Observed TCR beta diversity per million T cells fell roughly linearly with age, and a significant reduction was already apparent by age approximately 40. Compared with the aged group, the long-lived group had more naive CD4+ T cells, fewer expanded clones and increased TCR diversity, a pattern suggesting age selection.

The receptor comes from a woman of 80 years or more in good health. Sequences were obtained from blood.

The sequenced DNA is TGCAGTGCTAGTAGGACAGGGGGCGCCCCTGGGGCCAACGTCCTGACTTTC. This encodes CSASRTGGAPGANVLTF. The V and J segments used are TRBV20-1 and TRBJ2-6; 11 central bases correspond to TRBD1. At the junction V is shortened by 3 bases and J by 2 bases; bases outside the gene matches: 6. The CDR3 runs 17 residues from the cysteine to the phenylalanine. Only the CDR3 region is kept as DNA, spanning 51 bases read in frame from base 1. The CDR1 and CDR2 encoded by the germline V gene (reference sequence) are DFQATT and SNEGSKA.